A selection of T cell receptor beta chains follows, all from one sample in a study of siplizumab effects on memory and regulatory T cells. The table came from immunoSEQ multiplex PCR; TCRdb's copy has only in-frame clones and leaves some out. The data hold 80,000 to 95,000 clones, with 95% observed a single time. The sample taken for sequencing was CD8+ T cells sorted from blood. The receptor source for this set is a human donor in good health. Each CDR3 is given with its conserved first and last residue. The order of the fields is clone size, V gene, J gene, D gene, CDR3 length, CDR3 DNA, CDR3 protein. A D gene is named only where the DNA matches it firmly. Expanded clones get a size class; other rows say once, few or many, or leave the size out.

clone size: .
V gene: TRBV27
J gene: TRBJ2-1
D gene: TRBD2
CDR3 length: 19
CDR3 DNA: TGTGCCAGCAGTTTATCCGGACTAGCGGGAGTAGTGGGATACAATGAGCAGTTCTTC
CDR3 protein: CASSLSGLAGVVGYNEQFF

clone size: .
V gene: TRBV7-8
J gene: TRBJ1-5
D gene: .
CDR3 length: 14
CDR3 DNA: TGTGCCAGCAGCTTAGCAACCAAGGGCCAGCCCCAGCATTTT
CDR3 protein: CASSLATKGQPQHF

clone size: .
V gene: TRBV5-4
J gene: TRBJ2-7
D gene: TRBD2
CDR3 length: 16
CDR3 DNA: TGTGCCAGCAGCCCGGGGCTAGCGGGAGTCCCCTACGAGCAGTACTTC
CDR3 protein: CASSPGLAGVPYEQYF

clone size: .
V gene: TRBV7-8
J gene: TRBJ2-5
D gene: TRBD2
CDR3 length: 16
CDR3 DNA: TGTGCCAGCAGCGCGGGACTAGCGGGAGTTCCAGAGACCCAGTACTTC
CDR3 protein: CASSAGLAGVPETQYF

clone size: .
V gene: TRBV5-8
J gene: TRBJ1-5
D gene: TRBD1
CDR3 length: 17
CDR3 DNA: TGTGCCAGCAGTTGGGGACAGGGAGGGCATGGCAATCAGCCCCAGCATTTT
CDR3 protein: CASSWGQGGHGNQPQHF

clone size: few
V gene: TRBV16
J gene: TRBJ2-7
D gene: TRBD1
CDR3 length: 15
CDR3 DNA: TGTGCCAGCAGCCAATCGAGGACAGGGGACTACGAGCAGTACTTC
CDR3 protein: CASSQSRTGDYEQYF

clone size: .
V gene: TRBV19
J gene: TRBJ2-7
D gene: TRBD1
CDR3 length: 13
CDR3 DNA: TGTGCCAGTAGTATAGGGACAGGCTACGAGCAGTACTTC
CDR3 protein: CASSIGTGYEQYF

clone size: .
V gene: TRBV27
J gene: TRBJ2-3
D gene: TRBD1
CDR3 length: 16
CDR3 DNA: TGTGCCAGCAGTTCCCGGACAGGGTCTCGCACAGATACGCAGTATTTT
CDR3 protein: CASSSRTGSRTDTQYF

clone size: .
V gene: TRBV18
J gene: TRBJ2-7
D gene: TRBD1
CDR3 length: 15
CDR3 DNA: TGTGCCAGCTCAGGGGGACAGGGTACGTTCATCGAGCAGTACTTC
CDR3 protein: CASSGGQGTFIEQYF

clone size: .
V gene: TRBV6-6
J gene: TRBJ2-7
D gene: .
CDR3 length: 12
CDR3 DNA: TGTGCCAGCAACCAGCTCATGGACGAGCAGTACTTC
CDR3 protein: CASNQLMDEQYF

clone size: .
V gene: TRBV7-8
J gene: TRBJ2-1
D gene: .
CDR3 length: 13
CDR3 DNA: TGTGCCAGCAGCCCCGGGACCTACAATGAGCAGTTCTTC
CDR3 protein: CASSPGTYNEQFF

clone size: .
V gene: TRBV11-2
J gene: TRBJ2-5
D gene: .
CDR3 length: 12
CDR3 DNA: TGTGCCAGCAGCTTACCTGTTGAGACCCAGTACTTC
CDR3 protein: CASSLPVETQYF

clone size: once
V gene: TRBV7-9
J gene: TRBJ2-1
D gene: .
CDR3 length: 14
CDR3 DNA: TGTGCCAGCAGCTTAACGGTATCCTACAATGAGCAGTTCTTC
CDR3 protein: CASSLTVSYNEQFF

clone size: .
V gene: TRBV5-1
J gene: TRBJ2-7
D gene: TRBD2
CDR3 length: 15
CDR3 DNA: TGCGCCAGCAGCTTGTTGGGGACTAGCGAATACGAGCAGTACTTC
CDR3 protein: CASSLLGTSEYEQYF

clone size: .
V gene: TRBV5-1
J gene: TRBJ1-4
D gene: TRBD1
CDR3 length: 17
CDR3 DNA: TGCGCCAGCAGCTCCGTCCCGGGACAGTCAACTAATGAAAAACTGTTTTTT
CDR3 protein: CASSSVPGQSTNEKLFF

clone size: .
V gene: TRBV11-2
J gene: TRBJ2-3
D gene: .
CDR3 length: 15
CDR3 DNA: TGTGCCAGCAGCCAAGGGACCTATAGCACAGATACGCAGTATTTT
CDR3 protein: CASSQGTYSTDTQYF

clone size: .
V gene: TRBV30
J gene: TRBJ2-2
D gene: .
CDR3 length: 12
CDR3 DNA: TGTGCCTGTGTCCAGAACACCGGGGAGCTGTTTTTT
CDR3 protein: CACVQNTGELFF

clone size: .
V gene: TRBV7-9
J gene: TRBJ2-1
D gene: .
CDR3 length: 12
CDR3 DNA: TGTGCCAGCAGCTATGCCCGCAATGAGCAGTTCTTC
CDR3 protein: CASSYARNEQFF

clone size: .
V gene: TRBV10-3
J gene: TRBJ2-1
D gene: .
CDR3 length: 18
CDR3 DNA: TGTGCCATCAGTGATCTGGCAGATTTTCATTGGGGCTACAATGAGCAGTTCTTC
CDR3 protein: CAISDLADFHWGYNEQFF

clone size: .
V gene: TRBV9
J gene: TRBJ2-7
D gene: .
CDR3 length: 17
CDR3 DNA: TGTGCCAGCAGCGTAGGTTTTCGGAGGGGGGGTAGCGAAGAGCAGTACTTC
CDR3 protein: CASSVGFRRGGSEEQYF

clone size: .
V gene: TRBV6-5
J gene: TRBJ2-4
D gene: .
CDR3 length: 15
CDR3 DNA: TGTGCCAGCAGTCCTCCAAGGACAGAACAAAACATTCAGTACTTC
CDR3 protein: CASSPPRTEQNIQYF

clone size: .
V gene: TRBV9
J gene: TRBJ2-5
D gene: TRBD2
CDR3 length: 17
CDR3 DNA: TGTGCCAGCAGCGTAGGTATGCTAGCGGGCATCCAAGAGACCCAGTACTTC
CDR3 protein: CASSVGMLAGIQETQYF

clone size: once
V gene: TRBV29-1
J gene: TRBJ2-3
D gene: TRBD2
CDR3 length: 15
CDR3 DNA: TGCAGCGTTGAATTAGCGGGAGCGGGCACAGATACGCAGTATTTT
CDR3 protein: CSVELAGAGTDTQYF

clone size: .
V gene: TRBV13
J gene: TRBJ2-7
D gene: .
CDR3 length: 14
CDR3 DNA: TGTGCCAGCAGCTTTTCAGGCAGGACCTACGAGCAGTACTTC
CDR3 protein: CASSFSGRTYEQYF

clone size: .
V gene: TRBV29-1
J gene: TRBJ2-1
D gene: TRBD2
CDR3 length: 18
CDR3 DNA: TGCAGCGTTGAGTTCGGACTAGCGGGAGTTATGTCCTACAATGAGCAGTTCTTC
CDR3 protein: CSVEFGLAGVMSYNEQFF

clone size: .
V gene: TRBV27
J gene: TRBJ1-1
D gene: TRBD1
CDR3 length: 15
CDR3 DNA: TGTGCCAGCAGTTCCCGGGACAGGGGTTGGACTGAAGCTTTCTTT
CDR3 protein: CASSSRDRGWTEAFF

clone size: .
V gene: TRBV28
J gene: TRBJ2-7
D gene: TRBD1
CDR3 length: 13
CDR3 DNA: TGTGCCAGCAGTCACAGGGGCCACTACGAGCAGTACTTC
CDR3 protein: CASSHRGHYEQYF

clone size: .
V gene: TRBV7-3
J gene: TRBJ2-1
D gene: .
CDR3 length: 15
CDR3 DNA: TGTGCCAGCAGCTTAGGGGTGAGCTCCTACAATGAGCAGTTCTTC
CDR3 protein: CASSLGVSSYNEQFF

clone size: .
V gene: TRBV9
J gene: TRBJ2-7
D gene: .
CDR3 length: 15
CDR3 DNA: TGTGCCAGCAGCGCCACAGGCTCCACCACCTACGAGCAGTACTTC
CDR3 protein: CASSATGSTTYEQYF

clone size: .
V gene: TRBV7-6
J gene: TRBJ2-2
D gene: .
CDR3 length: 14
CDR3 DNA: TGTGCCAGCAGCTTAGGGCCGGGGCCCGGGGAGCTGTTTTTT
CDR3 protein: CASSLGPGPGELFF

clone size: .
V gene: TRBV5-4
J gene: TRBJ2-1
D gene: TRBD2
CDR3 length: 16
CDR3 DNA: TGTGCCAGCAGCTTGGTCGGTAGCGGGAGAGAGGATGAGCAGTTCTTC
CDR3 protein: CASSLVGSGREDEQFF

clone size: .
V gene: TRBV10-3
J gene: TRBJ2-5
D gene: TRBD1
CDR3 length: 16
CDR3 DNA: TGTGCCATCAGTGATCGTGGACAGGGATCCCAAGAGACCCAGTACTTC
CDR3 protein: CAISDRGQGSQETQYF

clone size: .
V gene: TRBV27
J gene: TRBJ2-2
D gene: TRBD1
CDR3 length: 18
CDR3 DNA: TGTGCCAGCAGTTCCGGGACAGGGGCTTGGGGGGACACCGGGGAGCTGTTTTTT
CDR3 protein: CASSSGTGAWGDTGELFF

clone size: once
V gene: TRBV7-8
J gene: TRBJ2-1
D gene: .
CDR3 length: 14
CDR3 DNA: TGTGCCAGCAGCCAAAACAGGGGAGGGAATGAGCAGTTCTTC
CDR3 protein: CASSQNRGGNEQFF

clone size: .
V gene: TRBV7-3
J gene: TRBJ1-4
D gene: .
CDR3 length: 16
CDR3 DNA: TGTGCCAGCAGCCTAACCCACAACCCAACTAATGAAAAACTGTTTTTT
CDR3 protein: CASSLTHNPTNEKLFF

clone size: .
V gene: TRBV28
J gene: TRBJ2-5
D gene: .
CDR3 length: 15
CDR3 DNA: TGTGCCAGCAGTATCTACCGGGACTCAAGGGACGCCCAGTACTTC
CDR3 protein: CASSIYRDSRDAQYF

clone size: .
V gene: TRBV2
J gene: TRBJ2-1
D gene: TRBD2
CDR3 length: 14
CDR3 DNA: TGTGCCAGCAGCCTCGGGGGGTCCTACAATGAGCAGTTCTTC
CDR3 protein: CASSLGGSYNEQFF

clone size: .
V gene: TRBV9
J gene: TRBJ1-2
D gene: .
CDR3 length: 13
CDR3 DNA: TGTGCCAGCAGCGTTGGAGACAGCTATGGCTACACCTTC
CDR3 protein: CASSVGDSYGYTF

clone size: .
V gene: TRBV13
J gene: TRBJ2-3
D gene: TRBD2
CDR3 length: 14
CDR3 DNA: TGTGCCAGCAATAGGCGGGAGAACACAGATACGCAGTATTTT
CDR3 protein: CASNRRENTDTQYF

clone size: .
V gene: TRBV7-9
J gene: TRBJ2-1
D gene: TRBD2
CDR3 length: 17
CDR3 DNA: TGTGCCAGCAGCTACCCGACTAGCGGGAGATCCTACAATGAGCAGTTCTTC
CDR3 protein: CASSYPTSGRSYNEQFF

clone size: .
V gene: TRBV19
J gene: TRBJ1-5
D gene: .
CDR3 length: 12
CDR3 DNA: TGTGCCAGTAGCCTGGGGGGACAGCCCCAGCATTTT
CDR3 protein: CASSLGGQPQHF

clone size: .
V gene: TRBV13
J gene: TRBJ2-7
D gene: .
CDR3 length: 15
CDR3 DNA: TGTGCCAGCAGCGTCATCCGGGACGGTATCTACGAGCAGTACTTC
CDR3 protein: CASSVIRDGIYEQYF